This T cell receptor (beta chain) is drawn from a study of control samples from healthy donors and cancer patients. The CDR3 sequence is 11 residues long. V lost 6 bases and J 11 bases, leaving 13 bases between the germline ends. The assay was immunoSEQ multiplex PCR, and TCRdb's table has in-frame clones only and misses some. The sample includes about 180,000 clones, just over 90% of them seen just once. This receptor was taken from a man under 40 in good health. Sequenced input: blood. V and J are TRBV12-3 or TRBV12-4 and TRBJ1-1; D uncertain. CDR3 sequence: CASSFGVLAFF. In DNA form, the CDR3 reads TGTGCCAGCAGCTTCGGGGTTTTGGCTTTCTTT.